This T cell receptor beta chain came from a study of T cells in narcolepsy. The CDR3 length is 19 residues. J was trimmed by 0 bases and V by 4 bases; bases with no gene match: 9. Germline V gives CDR1 ENHRY, CDR2 SYGVKD. This clone was picked up a small number of times. Clones were sequenced by immunoSEQ multiplex PCR, and TCRdb holds only the in-frame ones, with some missing. The sample holds around 24,000 clones, roughly 77% seen once. Sequencing was carried out using memory (CD45RA-) CD4+ T cells from blood. The clonotype comes from a human donor in good health. The chain links TRBV10-3 to TRBJ2-2; 12 bases fit TRBD2. In DNA, the CDR3 is TGTGCCATCAGTGCGTTCGGACTAGCGGGGCCCTCGAACACCGGGGAGCTGTTTTTT. This translates into CAISAFGLAGPSNTGELFF.